This T cell receptor (beta chain) came from a study of monozygotic twins with inflammatory bowel disease. Study findings and constraints: IBD patients shared fewer clonotypes with other individuals than healthy twins, especially patients with disease activity signs.

UMIs bearing a 6-nucleotide sample barcode were added through template switching. TCRdb processed the 5' RACE reads again and assigns one entry to each CDR3 protein, with no DNA. The sample has about 210,000 distinct CDR3 sequences. A word on this clonotype: Antigen: not known.

The CDR3 sequence is 15 residues long. CDR1 is SGHRS, CDR2 YFSETQ, per germline. Sequencing was carried out using blood. V and J are TRBV5-1 and TRBJ2-3; TCRdb's D call, TRBD1, is unchecked because there is no DNA. The origin of this receptor is a human donor with ulcerative colitis or Crohn's disease, or a healthy co-twin of an affected twin (not recorded which). CDR3 amino acids: CASSFSGQGSDTQYF.